By share, the clone carrying this T cell receptor (beta chain) counts as medium-sized. Its antigen is as yet unknown. The sample originates from a study of liver allograft versus peripheral blood T cells. Study at large: Recipients' peripheral blood served as the comparator for T cell receptor repertoires in transplanted livers. Study results and limitations: Repertoires of T cell receptors that resided inside liver allografts reportedly differed from those in peripheral blood.

Trimming left V 10 bases short and J 1 base short, with 16 bases between. Germline loops: CDR1 SEHNR, CDR2 FQNEAQ (reference sequence). The CDR3 runs to 14 residues. TCRdb re-derived calls from the reads in MiXCR, one entry per CDR3 protein. Among some 7,000 distinct CDR3 sequences, approximately 16% were seen once, and the ten largest hold 7.9%. The source is a human patient who had a liver transplant. Some T cells may originate from the graft donor. The rearrangement links TRBV7-9 to TRBJ1-1; a possible D gene is TRBD1 (5 bases). As DNA, the CDR3 is TGTGCCATCGGATGGGGCCATGGGAACACTGAAGCTTTCTTT. As protein: CAIGWGHGNTEAFF.